These 25 T cell receptor beta chains came from one sample sequenced in a study of shared clonotypes between healthy human individuals. Produced via immunoSEQ multiplex PCR; TCRdb's table is partial and in-frame only. The table lists about 1.5 million clones, 95% to 99% of them singletons. The sequenced sample consisted of naive CD4+ T cells sorted from blood. Subset indicated: CD45RA+ positively selected. These receptors were taken from a man aged 30 to 39 in good health.

The gene calls are TRBV6-1 and TRBJ2-2, with a weak D call TRBD2 (7 bases). This CDR3 is built from 14 residues. Trimming took 10 bases from V and 6 from J, leaving 18 bases between them. CDR1 is MNHNS and CDR2 is SASEGT in the germline V gene. The CDR3 sequence: CAIPVRGRAGELFF. As DNA, the CDR3 is TGTGCCATACCCGTGAGGGGGAGGGCCGGGGAGCTGTTTTTT.

The DNA for the CDR3 is TGTGCCAGCTCACCACGACCGGACAAGACTAGTGGCTACACCTTC. The encoded protein is CASSPRPDKTSGYTF. V and J are TRBV18 and TRBJ1-2; a weak D match, TRBD1 (5 bases). Germline V lookup: CDR1 KGHSH, CDR2 LQKENI. The CDR3 spans 15 residues. V was clipped by 1 base and J by 7 bases, with 16 bases between them.

This chain joins TRBV18 and TRBJ2-7, with 10 bases identical to TRBD1. The CDR3 runs 15 residues. Germline CDR1 KGHSH, CDR2 LQKENI. The V segment lost 6 bases and the J segment 2 bases; nucleotides outside the gene matches: 7. For the CDR3, the DNA is TGTGCCAGCTCGCACCGAGACAGGGGGCCCTACGAGCAGTACTTC. This gives the protein CASSHRDRGPYEQYF. Complete variable domain (other parts from reference TRBV18 and TRBJ2-7): NAGVMQNPRHLVRRRGQEARLRCSPMKGHSHVYWYRQLPEEGLKFMVYLQKENIIDESGMPKERFSAEFPKEGPSILRIQQVVRGDSAAYFCASSHRDRGPYEQYFGPGTRLTVT.

V gene TRBV10-1 combines with J gene TRBJ1-1; D is possibly TRBD1 (6 bases). The length of the CDR3 is 14 residues. Germline V gene lookup returns CDR1 WNHNN and CDR2 SYGVQD (reference sequence). V lost 4 bases and J 5 bases, leaving 14 bases between the germline ends. The CDR3 DNA follows: TGCGCCAGCAGTGGCACACGAGGGGGGACTGAAGCTTTCTTT. It yields the protein CASSGTRGGTEAFF.

CDR3 amino acids: CASSAASGDSYEQYF. Written as DNA, the CDR3 is TGTGCCAGCAGTGCCGCTAGCGGGGACTCCTACGAGCAGTACTTC. The chain recombines TRBV6-1 with TRBJ2-7; 9 nucleotides agree with TRBD2. After removal of 4 bases from V and 0 bases from J, the junction contained 4 bases not matched to a gene. The CDR3 has 15 amino acids. CDR1 is MNHNS and CDR2 is SASEGT in the germline V gene.

The chain has TRBV10-3 and TRBJ1-1; D is undetermined. V shed 0 bases and J shed 3 bases, with 8 bases lying between them. The CDR3 is made up of 14 amino acids. Germline V CDR1 and CDR2: ENHRY, SYGVKD. The CDR3 region is CAISESMRDTEAFF. In DNA, the CDR3 is TGTGCCATCAGTGAGTCGATGAGGGACACTGAAGCTTTCTTT.

V is TRBV29-1 and J is TRBJ2-7; possible D gene TRBD1, 7 bases. Germline CDR1 SQVTM, CDR2 ANQGSEA. The CDR3 has 12 residues. Trimming took off 6 bases at V and 3 bases at J, with 12 bases between the two ends. CDR3 DNA sequence: TGCAGCGTGCGGGACAGCGTCTACGAGCAGTACTTC. The encoded protein is CSVRDSVYEQYF.

The chain joins TRBV4-3 to TRBJ2-7; D may match TRBD1 or TRBD2 (5 bases each). Germline lookup yields CDR1 LGHNA and CDR2 YSLEER. This CDR3 contains 15 residues. The V end was cut by 4 bases, the J end by 5 bases, with 18 bases between. Here the CDR3 reads CASSLRDRGSNEQYF. In DNA form, the CDR3 reads TGCGCCAGCAGCCTGAGGGACCGCGGTTCTAACGAGCAGTACTTC.

The chain combines TRBV15 with TRBJ2-3; D ambiguous. The CDR3 is 21 residues long. V lost 0 bases to trimming and J lost 0 bases, with 25 bases between them. CDR1 is LNHNV, CDR2 YYDKDF, per germline (reference sequence). The CDR3 DNA follows: TGTGCCACCAGCAGAGACCGATCCATCACCCCCAGACGGCTTAGCACAGATACGCAGTATTTT. Translated: CATSRDRSITPRRLSTDTQYF.

This sequence joins TRBV5-1 and TRBJ2-3, with 10 bases matching TRBD2. CDR3 size: 15 residues. CDR1 and CDR2 from the germline V gene are SGHRS and YFSETQ. Losses at the gene ends were 3 bases for V and 4 bases for J; bases not matched to a gene: 5. This CDR3 is CASSYLAGVADTQYF. In DNA, the CDR3 is TGCGCCAGCAGCTACCTAGCGGGAGTGGCAGATACGCAGTATTTT.

The rearrangement links TRBV5-1 to TRBJ2-1; D call uncertain. The CDR3 consists of 14 residues. CDR1 is SGHRS and CDR2 is YFSETQ in the germline V gene. Deletions cut 0 bases from V and 4 bases from J, with 8 bases between. The CDR3 region has the DNA TGCGCCAGCAGCTTGGACTCCCTTTACAATGAGCAGTTCTTC. Encoded protein: CASSLDSLYNEQFF.

CDR3 in DNA: TGTGCCAGCAGCTTAGGGCTCCGGGGTGCGGTTCCGGAGACCCAGTACTTC. Encoded protein: CASSLGLRGAVPETQYF. The chain joins TRBV7-8 to TRBJ2-5; a weak D match, TRBD2 (5 bases). Per germline, CDR1 SGHVS and CDR2 FQNEAQ. V gave up 1 base and J gave up 5 bases, with 20 bases separating them. The length of the CDR3 is 17 residues.

Turning to this clone: Germline and junction disagree at one end, which may indicate a read error. J is TRBJ2-7 and V is TRBV7-7; 8 bases fit TRBD2. CDR1 is SSHAT and CDR2 is FNYEAQ in the germline V gene (reference sequence). There are 15 residues in the CDR3. CDR3 bases: TGTGCTAGCAGCTTCGGGGCGGGAGGTACCTACGAGCAGTACTTC. Translated: CASSFGAGGTYEQYF.

This clone was seen just once. The chain uses TRBV7-8 and TRBJ2-7; D is unresolved. Trimming pared 5 bases from V and 2 bases from J, leaving 10 bases between. Per germline, CDR1 SGHVS and CDR2 FQNEAQ. The CDR3 contains 13 residues. The CDR3 loop is CASSRTDTYEQYF. The CDR3 DNA follows: TGTGCCAGCAGCCGGACCGATACCTACGAGCAGTACTTC.

This sequence joins TRBV5-1 and TRBJ2-6; 10 nucleotides align to TRBD1. Germline-derived CDR1 and CDR2 are SGHRS and YFSETQ. The CDR3 extends over 18 amino acids. With 1 base clipped from V and 4 bases from J, the junction kept 8 bases outside the gene matches. The CDR3 protein is CASSLFRDRGVGANVLTF. DNA for the CDR3: TGCGCCAGCAGCTTGTTCCGGGACAGGGGAGTGGGGGCCAACGTCCTGACTTTC.

This clone was seen once. J is TRBJ2-7 and V is TRBV9; 7 positions agree with TRBD1. Trimming at V came to 0 bases and at J to 0 bases, leaving 3 bases not matched to a gene. The CDR3 extends over 15 amino acids. Per germline, CDR1 SGDLS and CDR2 YYNGEE. CDR3 amino acids: CASSVGGGYSYEQYF. In nucleotides, the CDR3 is TGTGCCAGCAGCGTAGGAGGGGGCTACTCCTACGAGCAGTACTTC.

This sequence joins TRBV6-5 and TRBJ1-1; possible D gene TRBD1, 6 bases. The V gene lost 5 bases and the J gene lost 6 bases, with 19 bases spanning the gap. Germline V CDR1 and CDR2: MNHEY, SVGAGI. The CDR3 consists of 15 residues. The CDR3 region is CASSAIGTSRPEAFF. CDR3 coding DNA: TGTGCCAGCAGTGCAATCGGGACATCTAGACCTGAAGCTTTCTTT.

The V gene is TRBV28, the J gene TRBJ1-3; 9 nucleotides agree with TRBD1. Germline V gene sequence: CDR1 MDHEN, CDR2 SYDVKM. The CDR3 loop spans 14 amino acids. Trimming took 4 bases from V and 10 from J; bases not matched to a gene: 8. Here the CDR3 DNA reads TGTGCCAGCAGTTCAGGACAGGGGAGGTGGACCATATATTTT. Translated, it gives CASSSGQGRWTIYF.

This clone was seen only once. The chain joins TRBV18 to TRBJ1-1, with D unresolved. The germline gives CDR1 KGHSH, CDR2 LQKENI. The CDR3 has 13 amino acids. V was clipped by 3 bases and J by 4 bases, with 9 bases between them. CDR3 in DNA: TGTGCCAGCTCACCCCAGGTATCCACTGAAGCTTTCTTT. Translation gives CASSPQVSTEAFF.

The CDR3 nucleotides are TGTGCCAGCGAAGAACAGGGAGGCCCCACAGATACGCAGTATTTT. Residues: CASEEQGGPTDTQYF. The rearrangement uses TRBV28 and TRBJ2-3; D might be TRBD1 or TRBD2, each matching 6 bases. Trimming took 8 bases from V and 2 from J, leaving 17 bases between them. Germline V CDR1 and CDR2: MDHEN, SYDVKM. The CDR3 runs to 15 residues. The entire variable domain, with the rest obtained from reference TRBV28 and TRBJ2-3, is as follows: DVKVTQSSRYLVKRTGEKVFLECVQDMDHENMFWYRQDPGLGLRLIYFSYDVKMKEKGDIPEGYSVSREKKERFSLILESASTNQTSMYLCASEEQGGPTDTQYFGPGTRLTVL.

The chain uses TRBV7-8 and TRBJ1-1; 7 positions match TRBD1. Germline CDR1 is SGHVS and CDR2 is FQNEAQ. V lost 5 bases to trimming and J lost 1 base; unmatched junction nucleotides: 7. CDR3 length equals 15 residues. The CDR3 DNA is TGTGCCAGCAGCCCCCGGACAGGTTGGAACACTGAAGCTTTCTTT. Translation: CASSPRTGWNTEAFF.

The V and J genes are TRBV7-9 and TRBJ2-7; no clear D gene. The CDR3 sequence is 11 residues long. The germline V gene has CDR1 SEHNR and CDR2 FQNEAQ (reference sequence). Deletions cut 7 bases from V and 5 bases from J, with 9 bases between. The CDR3 DNA follows: TGTGCCAGCAAGGCCGGCGACGAGCAGTACTTC. It is translated as CASKAGDEQYF.

This chain links TRBV28 with TRBJ1-1, with D possibly TRBD1 on 5 matching bases. V was trimmed by 2 bases and J by 3 bases, leaving 10 bases between them. The CDR3 spans 14 residues. Germline CDR1 is MDHEN and CDR2 is SYDVKM. The CDR3 region has the DNA TGTGCCAGCAGTTTAAGGGGTCCCCACACTGAAGCTTTCTTT. Amino acids: CASSLRGPHTEAFF.

The chain uses TRBV5-4 and TRBJ1-4, with D tentatively TRBD1 (5 bases). The CDR3 is 14 amino acids. Trimming cost V 5 bases and J 6 bases, with 14 bases left between them. Germline V CDR1 and CDR2: SGHNT, YYREEE (reference sequence). In DNA, the CDR3 is TGTGCCAGCAGACAGACAGTGGCCGATGAAAAACTGTTTTTT. This gives the protein CASRQTVADEKLFF.

The V and J genes are TRBV5-4 and TRBJ2-2; weak D call: TRBD2 (6 bases). V lost 4 bases, J lost 4 bases, and 14 bases lay in between. Germline CDR1 is SGHNT and CDR2 is YYREEE (reference sequence). This CDR3 spans 15 amino acids. The DNA of the CDR3 is TGTGCCAGCAGCCTGGGGGGAGCAGGCACCGGGGAGCTGTTTTTT. Residues: CASSLGGAGTGELFF.